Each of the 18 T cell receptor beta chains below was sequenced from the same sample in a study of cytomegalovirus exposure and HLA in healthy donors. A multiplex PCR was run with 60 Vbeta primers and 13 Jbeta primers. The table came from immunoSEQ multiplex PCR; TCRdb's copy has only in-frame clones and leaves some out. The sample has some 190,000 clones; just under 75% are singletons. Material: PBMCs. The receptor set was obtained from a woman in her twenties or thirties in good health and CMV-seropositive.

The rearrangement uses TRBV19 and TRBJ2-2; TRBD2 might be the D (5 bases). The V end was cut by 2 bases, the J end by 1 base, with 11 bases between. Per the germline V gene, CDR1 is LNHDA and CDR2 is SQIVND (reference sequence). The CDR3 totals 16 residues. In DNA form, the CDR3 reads TGTGCCAGTAGTATAAAGGGAGCGTTGAACACCGGGGAGCTGTTTTTT. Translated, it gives CASSIKGALNTGELFF.

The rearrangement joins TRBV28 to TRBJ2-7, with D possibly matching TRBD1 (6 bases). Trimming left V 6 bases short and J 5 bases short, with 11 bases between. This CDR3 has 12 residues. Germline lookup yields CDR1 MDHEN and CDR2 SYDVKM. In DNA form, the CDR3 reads TGTGCCAGCAGAAGGACAGCTCACGAGCAGTACTTC. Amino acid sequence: CASRRTAHEQYF.

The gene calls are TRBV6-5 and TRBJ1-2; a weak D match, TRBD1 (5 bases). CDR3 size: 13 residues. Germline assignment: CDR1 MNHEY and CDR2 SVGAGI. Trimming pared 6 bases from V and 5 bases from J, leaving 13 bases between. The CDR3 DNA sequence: TGTGCCAGCAGCCGGACATTCCCGTATGGCTACACCTTC. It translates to CASSRTFPYGYTF.

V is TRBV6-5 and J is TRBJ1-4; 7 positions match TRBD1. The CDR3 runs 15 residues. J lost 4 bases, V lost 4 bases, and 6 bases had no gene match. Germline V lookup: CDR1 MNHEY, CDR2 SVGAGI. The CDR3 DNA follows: TGTGCCAGCAGTTCCATCGGGACAGTTAATGAAAAACTGTTTTTT. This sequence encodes CASSSIGTVNEKLFF.

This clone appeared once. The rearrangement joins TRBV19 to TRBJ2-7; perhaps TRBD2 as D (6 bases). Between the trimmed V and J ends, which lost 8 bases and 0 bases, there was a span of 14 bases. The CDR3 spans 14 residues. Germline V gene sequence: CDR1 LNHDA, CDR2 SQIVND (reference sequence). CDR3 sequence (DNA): TGTGCCAGTGGCGGGACTTTGAGCTCCTACGAGCAGTACTTC. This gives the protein CASGGTLSSYEQYF.

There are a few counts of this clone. Here the CDR3 reads CATSTGRDGAEKLFF. The CDR3, as DNA: TGTGCCACCAGCACGGGTCGTGATGGGGCTGAAAAACTGTTTTTT. The V and J genes are TRBV15 and TRBJ1-4; tentatively, D is TRBD1 (5 bases). V was clipped by 4 bases and J by 7 bases, with 16 bases between them. Germline loops: CDR1 LNHNV, CDR2 YYDKDF (reference sequence). The CDR3 has 15 amino acids. The full variable domain, rest sourced from reference TRBV15 and TRBJ1-4, is DAMVIQNPRYQVTQFGKPVTLSCSQTLNHNVMYWYQQKSSQAPKLLFHYYDKDFNNEADTPDNFQSRRPNTSFCFLDIRSPGLGDTAMYLCATSTGRDGAEKLFFGSGTQLSVL.

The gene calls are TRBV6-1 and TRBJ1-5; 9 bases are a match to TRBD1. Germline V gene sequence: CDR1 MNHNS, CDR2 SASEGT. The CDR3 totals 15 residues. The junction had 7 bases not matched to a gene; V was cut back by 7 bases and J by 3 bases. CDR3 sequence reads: CASTRGQGFNQPQHF. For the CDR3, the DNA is TGTGCCAGCACTCGGGGACAGGGTTTCAATCAGCCCCAGCATTTT.

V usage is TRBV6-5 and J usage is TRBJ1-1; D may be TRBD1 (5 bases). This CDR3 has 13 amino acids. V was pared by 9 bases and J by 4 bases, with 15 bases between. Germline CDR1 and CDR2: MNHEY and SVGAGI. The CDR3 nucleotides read TGTGCCAGTTGGGGGGGGTACAGCACTGAAGCTTTCTTT. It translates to CASWGGYSTEAFF.

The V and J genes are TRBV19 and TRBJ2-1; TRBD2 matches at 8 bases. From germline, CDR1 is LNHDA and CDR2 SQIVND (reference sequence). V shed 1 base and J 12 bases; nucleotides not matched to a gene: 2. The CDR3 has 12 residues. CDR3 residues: CASSIGGTRQFF. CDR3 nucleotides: TGTGCCAGTAGTATAGGAGGGACTAGGCAGTTCTTC.

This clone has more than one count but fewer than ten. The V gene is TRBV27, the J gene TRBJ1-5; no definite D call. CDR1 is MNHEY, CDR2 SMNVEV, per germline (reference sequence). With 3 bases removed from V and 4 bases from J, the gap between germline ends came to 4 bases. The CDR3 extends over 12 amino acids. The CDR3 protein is CASSFLNQPQHF. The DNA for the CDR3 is TGTGCCAGCAGTTTCTTAAATCAGCCCCAGCATTTT.

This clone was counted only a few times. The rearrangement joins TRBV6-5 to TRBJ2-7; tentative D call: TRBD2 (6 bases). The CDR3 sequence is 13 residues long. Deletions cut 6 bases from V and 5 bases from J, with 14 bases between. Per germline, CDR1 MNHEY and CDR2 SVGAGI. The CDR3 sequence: CASRRLGLNEQYF. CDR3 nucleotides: TGTGCCAGCAGGAGACTAGGATTGAACGAGCAGTACTTC.

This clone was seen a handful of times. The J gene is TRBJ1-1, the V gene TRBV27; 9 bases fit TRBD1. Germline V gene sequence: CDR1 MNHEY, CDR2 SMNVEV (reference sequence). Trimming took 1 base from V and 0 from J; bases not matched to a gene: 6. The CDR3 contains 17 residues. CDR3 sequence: CASSLYGTGTMNTEAFF. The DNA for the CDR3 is TGTGCCAGCAGTTTATACGGGACAGGGACTATGAACACTGAAGCTTTCTTT.

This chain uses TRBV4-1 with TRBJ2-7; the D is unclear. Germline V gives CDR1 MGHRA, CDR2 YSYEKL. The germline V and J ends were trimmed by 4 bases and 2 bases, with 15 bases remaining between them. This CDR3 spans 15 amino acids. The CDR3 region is CASSPNSGGTYEQYF. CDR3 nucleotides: TGCGCCAGCAGCCCAAACTCCGGCGGAACCTACGAGCAGTACTTC.

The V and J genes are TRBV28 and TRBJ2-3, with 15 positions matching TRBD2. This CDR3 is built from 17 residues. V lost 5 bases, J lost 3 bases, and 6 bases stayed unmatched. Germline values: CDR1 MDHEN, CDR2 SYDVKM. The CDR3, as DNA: TGTGCCAGCAGTCTCGGACTAGCGGGAGGGCTTACAGATACGCAGTATTTT. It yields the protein CASSLGLAGGLTDTQYF.

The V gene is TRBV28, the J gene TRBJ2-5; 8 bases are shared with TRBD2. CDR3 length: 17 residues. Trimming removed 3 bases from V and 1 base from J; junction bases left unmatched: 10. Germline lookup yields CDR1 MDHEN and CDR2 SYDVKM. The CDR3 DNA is TGTGCCAGCAGTTTGGTCCGGGTAGCGGGGACCCAAGAGACCCAGTACTTC. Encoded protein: CASSLVRVAGTQETQYF.

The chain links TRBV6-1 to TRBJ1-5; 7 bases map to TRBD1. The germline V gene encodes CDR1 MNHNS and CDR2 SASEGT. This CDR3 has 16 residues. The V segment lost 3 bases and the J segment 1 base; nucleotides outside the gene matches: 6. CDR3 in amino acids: CASSDRDSLSNQPQHF. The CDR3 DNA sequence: TGTGCCAGCAGTGACCGGGACAGCCTAAGCAATCAGCCCCAGCATTTT.

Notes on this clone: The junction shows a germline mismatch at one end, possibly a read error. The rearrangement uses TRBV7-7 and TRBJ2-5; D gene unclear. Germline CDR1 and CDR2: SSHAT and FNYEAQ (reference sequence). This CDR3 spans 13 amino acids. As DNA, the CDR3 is TGTGCTAGCAGCTTAGGATTCGGGGAGACCCAGTACTTC. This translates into CASSLGFGETQYF.

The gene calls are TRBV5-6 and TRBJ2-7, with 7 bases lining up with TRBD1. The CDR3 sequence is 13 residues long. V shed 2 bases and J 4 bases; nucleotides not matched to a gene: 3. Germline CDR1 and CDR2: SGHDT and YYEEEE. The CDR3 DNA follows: TGTGCCAGCAGCTTTACAGGGGTTTACGAGCAGTACTTC. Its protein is CASSFTGVYEQYF.